This is a list of T cell receptor beta chains from one sample in a study of shared clonotypes between healthy human individuals. Generated by immunoSEQ multiplex PCR, the TCRdb table keeps only in-frame clones and is missing some. In the table there are 2 million to 2.5 million clones, around 95% of which are singletons. Sequencing was carried out using naive CD4+ T cells sorted from blood. The receptor set was obtained from a man aged 18 to 29 in good health. The CDR3 runs from the conserved cysteine through the conserved F or W. The D gene is left open where the match is weak. The size of a clone is reported for some rows only, either as once, few or many, or as a class for expanded clones.

clone size: -
D gene: -
V gene: TRBV21-1
J gene: TRBJ1-2
CDR3 protein: CASSNLDRVDGYTF
CDR3 DNA: TGTGCCAGCAGCAACTTGGACAGGGTGGATGGCTACACCTTC

clone size: -
D gene: -
V gene: TRBV6-6
J gene: TRBJ2-7
CDR3 protein: CASSYSVEQYF
CDR3 DNA: TGTGCCAGCAGTTACTCGGTCGAGCAGTACTTC

clone size: -
D gene: -
V gene: TRBV2
J gene: TRBJ1-1
CDR3 protein: CASSPPLLNTEAFF
CDR3 DNA: TGTGCCAGCAGTCCGCCCTTATTGAACACTGAAGCTTTCTTT

clone size: -
D gene: -
V gene: TRBV14
J gene: TRBJ2-7
CDR3 protein: CASSQDTVLDEQYF
CDR3 DNA: TGTGCCAGCAGCCAAGATACAGTTCTGGACGAGCAGTACTTC

clone size: -
D gene: -
V gene: TRBV27
J gene: TRBJ2-7
CDR3 protein: CASSFSVLSYEQYF
CDR3 DNA: TGTGCCAGCAGTTTCTCCGTCCTGTCCTACGAGCAGTACTTC

clone size: once
D gene: -
V gene: TRBV18
J gene: TRBJ1-1
CDR3 protein: CASSPKLGSIEAFF
CDR3 DNA: TGTGCCAGCTCACCAAAATTGGGGTCAATTGAAGCTTTCTTT

clone size: -
D gene: TRBD1
V gene: TRBV5-4
J gene: TRBJ2-3
CDR3 protein: CASSKGQGGTDTQYF
CDR3 DNA: TGTGCCAGCAGCAAAGGACAGGGGGGAACAGATACGCAGTATTTT

clone size: -
D gene: TRBD2
V gene: TRBV5-5
J gene: TRBJ2-5
CDR3 protein: CASRFTGTSGETQYF
CDR3 DNA: TGTGCCAGCAGGTTTACCGGGACTAGTGGTGAGACCCAGTACTTC

clone size: -
D gene: TRBD1
V gene: TRBV6-6
J gene: TRBJ1-2
CDR3 protein: CASRSTGGGYTF
CDR3 DNA: TGTGCCAGCAGATCGACAGGGGGAGGCTACACCTTC

clone size: -
D gene: -
V gene: TRBV25-1
J gene: TRBJ2-5
CDR3 protein: CASSPTGFKETQYF
CDR3 DNA: TGTGCCAGCAGCCCTACCGGATTCAAAGAGACCCAGTACTTC

clone size: few
D gene: TRBD1
V gene: TRBV28
J gene: TRBJ1-5
CDR3 protein: CASSSPGGGNQPQHF
CDR3 DNA: TGTGCCAGCAGTTCCCCAGGGGGTGGAAATCAGCCCCAGCATTTT

clone size: -
D gene: TRBD1
V gene: TRBV19
J gene: TRBJ2-4
CDR3 protein: CASSPQGESPKNIQYF
CDR3 DNA: TGTGCCAGTAGCCCCCAGGGGGAGTCCCCCAAAAACATTCAGTACTTC

clone size: -
D gene: -
V gene: TRBV28
J gene: TRBJ1-1
CDR3 protein: CASSSGGGRTEAFF
CDR3 DNA: TGTGCCAGCAGTTCGGGAGGGGGGAGGACTGAAGCTTTCTTT

clone size: -
D gene: -
V gene: TRBV6-6
J gene: TRBJ2-7
CDR3 protein: CASSYGSYYEQYF
CDR3 DNA: TGTGCCAGCAGTTACGGATCATACTACGAGCAGTACTTC

clone size: once
D gene: TRBD1
V gene: TRBV2
J gene: TRBJ1-6
CDR3 protein: CASSRQGTSYNSPLHF
CDR3 DNA: TGTGCCAGCAGTAGACAGGGGACCTCCTATAATTCACCCCTCCACTTT

clone size: once
D gene: TRBD1
V gene: TRBV10-3
J gene: TRBJ1-2
CDR3 protein: CAIQDRVYYGYTF
CDR3 DNA: TGTGCCATCCAGGACAGGGTGTACTATGGCTACACCTTC

clone size: -
D gene: -
V gene: TRBV25-1
J gene: TRBJ2-1
CDR3 protein: CASSVATYNEQFF
CDR3 DNA: TGTGCCAGCAGTGTGGCGACCTACAATGAGCAGTTCTTC

clone size: -
D gene: TRBD1
V gene: TRBV10-3
J gene: TRBJ1-1
CDR3 protein: CAISDAGTGTNEAFF
CDR3 DNA: TGTGCCATCAGTGACGCCGGGACAGGGACAAATGAAGCTTTCTTT

clone size: -
D gene: TRBD1
V gene: TRBV6-5
J gene: TRBJ2-7
CDR3 protein: CASGRDSYEQYF
CDR3 DNA: TGTGCCAGTGGTCGGGACAGCTACGAGCAGTACTTC

clone size: -
D gene: TRBD2
V gene: TRBV7-6
J gene: TRBJ2-7
CDR3 protein: CASSLEASGHDYEQYF
CDR3 DNA: TGTGCCAGCAGCTTAGAGGCTAGCGGACACGACTACGAGCAGTACTTC

clone size: -
D gene: TRBD2
V gene: TRBV5-1
J gene: TRBJ2-5
CDR3 protein: CASSFLAGGLYQETQYF
CDR3 DNA: TGCGCCAGCAGCTTCCTAGCGGGGGGCCTGTACCAAGAGACCCAGTACTTC

clone size: -
D gene: -
V gene: TRBV27
J gene: TRBJ1-1
CDR3 protein: CASTSGRSNTEAFF
CDR3 DNA: TGTGCCAGCACCTCAGGGCGGAGTAACACTGAAGCTTTCTTT

clone size: once
D gene: -
V gene: TRBV7-2
J gene: TRBJ2-7
CDR3 protein: CASSLDSTSYEQYF
CDR3 DNA: TGTGCCAGCAGCTTAGACTCCACCTCCTACGAGCAGTACTTC

clone size: -
D gene: -
V gene: TRBV5-4
J gene: TRBJ1-1
CDR3 protein: CASSLESRNTEAFF
CDR3 DNA: TGTGCCAGCAGCTTGGAGTCGAGGAACACTGAAGCTTTCTTT

clone size: -
D gene: -
V gene: TRBV7-2
J gene: TRBJ2-2
CDR3 protein: CASGFPTGELFF
CDR3 DNA: TGTGCCAGCGGCTTCCCAACCGGGGAGCTGTTTTTT

clone size: few
D gene: -
V gene: TRBV4-2
J gene: TRBJ1-2
CDR3 protein: CASSQVASNYGYTF
CDR3 DNA: TGTGCCAGCAGCCAAGTTGCATCTAACTATGGCTACACCTTC

clone size: -
D gene: TRBD2
V gene: TRBV5-1
J gene: TRBJ2-5
CDR3 protein: CASSGTSGSAQETQYF
CDR3 DNA: TGCGCCAGCAGCGGGACTAGCGGGAGCGCCCAAGAGACCCAGTACTTC

clone size: -
D gene: -
V gene: TRBV5-1
J gene: TRBJ1-1
CDR3 protein: CASSLGDVMNTEAFF
CDR3 DNA: TGCGCCAGCAGCTTGGGTGACGTTATGAACACTGAAGCTTTCTTT

clone size: -
D gene: TRBD2
V gene: TRBV5-1
J gene: TRBJ2-3
CDR3 protein: CASRQTSGGITDTQYF
CDR3 DNA: TGCGCCAGCAGACAAACTAGCGGGGGGATCACAGATACGCAGTATTTT

clone size: -
D gene: -
V gene: TRBV5-1
J gene: TRBJ1-6
CDR3 protein: CASSLAGAHNSPLHF
CDR3 DNA: TGCGCCAGCAGCTTGGCGGGGGCCCATAATTCACCCCTCCACTTT

clone size: few
D gene: -
V gene: TRBV18
J gene: TRBJ1-2
CDR3 protein: CASSPSIEGYTF
CDR3 DNA: TGTGCCAGCTCACCATCAATAGAGGGCTACACCTTC

clone size: -
D gene: -
V gene: TRBV4-1
J gene: TRBJ2-7
CDR3 protein: CASSQEVRGGEQYF
CDR3 DNA: TGCGCCAGCAGCCAAGAGGTCAGGGGTGGCGAGCAGTACTTC